The source of this TCR beta chain is a study of shared clonotypes between healthy human individuals. CDR3 length: 15 amino acids. Germline CDR1 is MNHEY and CDR2 is SVGAGI. Trimming pared 7 bases from V and 4 bases from J, leaving 17 bases between. Produced via immunoSEQ multiplex PCR; TCRdb's table is partial and in-frame only. The data hold around 1.5 million clones, with 95% to 99% observed a single time. The gene calls are TRBV6-5 and TRBJ2-1; TRBD1 might be the D (6 bases). Sequencing input: naive CD4+ T cells sorted from blood. Subset: CD45RA+ positively selected. The receptor was isolated from a man aged 25 to 45 in good health. The CDR3 DNA follows: TGTGCCAGCACACAGGGAGCTCCATCGTACAATGAGCAGTTCTTC. Its translation: CASTQGAPSYNEQFF.